This entry lists 29 T cell receptor beta chains sequenced from one sample in a study of T cell responses to AZD1222 COVID-19 vaccine. Some clones are missing from TCRdb's copy, which holds only in-frame ones; the method was immunoSEQ multiplex PCR. Of around 260,000 clones listed, more than 80% are singletons. This material consisted of peripheral blood, taken on day 0 of AZD1222 vaccination. The receptors stem from an adult in good health.

This clone was observed a single time. This rearrangement joins TRBV27 to TRBJ2-1, with D possibly matching TRBD2 (5 bases). The CDR3 runs to 12 residues. The V gene's germline CDR1 is MNHEY and CDR2 SMNVEV (reference sequence). The V end lost 7 bases, the J end lost 3 bases, and 7 bases lay between the germline ends. The CDR3 region has the DNA TGTGCCAGCAAAGACTACTACAATGAGCAGTTCTTC. Encoded protein: CASKDYYNEQFF.

This chain links TRBV19 with TRBJ2-2; unclear D gene. The V end was cut by 9 bases, the J end by 2 bases, with 31 bases between. Germline V gene data show CDR1 as LNHDA and CDR2 as SQIVND (reference sequence). The CDR3 length is 20 residues. The CDR3 sequence: CASHTWWAHSPEQNTGELFF. CDR3 coding DNA: TGTGCCAGCCACACCTGGTGGGCCCACAGCCCCGAGCAAAACACCGGGGAGCTGTTTTTT.

The chain is built from TRBV27 and TRBJ2-7; 10 bases line up with TRBD2. With 6 bases clipped from V and 5 bases from J, the junction kept 16 bases outside the gene matches. CDR1 MNHEY and CDR2 SMNVEV come from the germline V gene (reference sequence). The CDR3 is made up of 17 amino acids. For the CDR3, the DNA is TGTGCCAGCAGCCCGGAACTAGCGGGGACCGGGGGCCACGAGCAGTACTTC. Amino acid sequence: CASSPELAGTGGHEQYF.

This clone turned up a few times. The chain joins TRBV7-9 to TRBJ2-5; D is unclear. V was trimmed by 2 bases and J by 5 bases, leaving 15 bases between them. The CDR3 is made up of 15 amino acids. Germline CDR1 is SEHNR and CDR2 is FQNEAQ (reference sequence). DNA for the CDR3: TGTGCCAGCAGCTTACCGCGCAGGCTTGGGGAGACCCAGTACTTC. This gives the protein CASSLPRRLGETQYF.

This chain links TRBV12-3 or TRBV12-4 with TRBJ1-1; the D is unclear. Trimming stripped 7 bases from V and 5 bases from J, with 11 bases between. There are 12 residues in the CDR3. CDR3 sequence: CASTLDRTEAFF. Here the CDR3 DNA reads TGTGCCAGCACCCTGGATAGAACTGAAGCTTTCTTT.

The chain has TRBV28 and TRBJ2-7; 7 bases are shared with TRBD1. Germline-derived CDR1 and CDR2 are MDHEN and SYDVKM. Trimming at V came to 3 bases and at J to 3 bases, leaving 11 bases not matched to a gene. This CDR3 is built from 16 residues. The CDR3 region is CASSLTGSITFYEQYF. In nucleotides, the CDR3 is TGTGCCAGCAGTTTGACAGGGAGTATCACTTTCTACGAGCAGTACTTC.

The chain combines TRBV12-3 or TRBV12-4 with TRBJ2-5; the D gene is possibly TRBD1 (6 bases). The CDR3 is 13 amino acids. Between the trimmed V and J ends, which lost 4 bases and 5 bases, there was a span of 11 bases. CDR3 sequence reads: CASSSTGYETQYF. The CDR3 region has the DNA TGTGCCAGCAGTTCTACAGGGTACGAGACCCAGTACTTC.

V gene TRBV5-1 combines with J gene TRBJ1-1, with 7 bases lining up with TRBD1. Trimming took 3 bases from V and 1 from J; bases not matched to a gene: 6. The CDR3 is made up of 15 amino acids. Germline CDR1 SGHRS, CDR2 YFSETQ. The CDR3: CASSSVGGQNTEAFF. As DNA, the CDR3 is TGCGCCAGCAGCTCCGTAGGGGGCCAGAACACTGAAGCTTTCTTT.

This rearrangement joins TRBV4-1 to TRBJ1-6; maybe TRBD1 (6 bases). The CDR3 runs 18 residues. In germline, CDR1 is MGHRA, CDR2 YSYEKL. V was pared by 1 base and J by 7 bases, with 20 bases between. The CDR3 region has the DNA TGCGCCAGCAGCCAAGGGTTGGACAGAAGGTTCTGGAATTCACCCCTCCACTTT. This sequence encodes CASSQGLDRRFWNSPLHF.

The chain has TRBV28 and TRBJ1-2; no definite D call. Germline CDR1 MDHEN, CDR2 SYDVKM. This CDR3 is 11 amino acids long. Trimming left V 4 bases short and J 2 bases short, with 2 bases between. This CDR3 reads CASSYNYGYTF. The CDR3 DNA follows: TGTGCCAGCAGTTACAACTATGGCTACACCTTC.

The rearrangement joins TRBV28 to TRBJ1-6; D uncertain. Per the germline V gene, CDR1 is MDHEN and CDR2 is SYDVKM. The CDR3 is 16 residues long. V lost 3 bases and J 1 base, leaving 10 bases between the germline ends. In DNA form, the CDR3 reads TGTGCCAGCAGTTTCCCGTCGGGGTCCTATAATTCACCCCTCCACTTT. Amino acids: CASSFPSGSYNSPLHF. The full variable domain, its missing parts supplied by reference TRBV28 and TRBJ1-6, is DVKVTQSSRYLVKRTGEKVFLECVQDMDHENMFWYRQDPGLGLRLIYFSYDVKMKEKGDIPEGYSVSREKKERFSLILESASTNQTSMYLCASSFPSGSYNSPLHFGNGTRLTVT.

This rearrangement joins TRBV11-2 to TRBJ2-7, with 9 bases lining up with TRBD1. With 0 bases clipped from V and 10 bases from J, the junction kept 4 bases outside the gene matches. This CDR3 spans 13 amino acids. From germline, CDR1 is SGHAT and CDR2 FQNNGV. In DNA form, the CDR3 reads TGTGCCAGCAGCTTAGAACCGGGACAGGGCCAGTACTTC. Translation: CASSLEPGQGQYF.

The rearrangement joins TRBV7-9 to TRBJ2-7; no clear D. The germline V gene encodes CDR1 SEHNR and CDR2 FQNEAQ (reference sequence). This CDR3 comprises 12 residues. Trimming took off 5 bases at V and 4 bases at J, with 9 bases between the two ends. CDR3 sequence reads: CASSPSIYEQYF. CDR3 in DNA: TGTGCCAGCAGCCCCTCAATATACGAGCAGTACTTC.

The chain has TRBV9 and TRBJ2-2, with D maybe TRBD2 (6 bases). The ends were cut back, 0 bases at V and 1 base at J, with 10 bases in the middle. The CDR3 is 16 residues long. CDR1 and CDR2 (germline): SGDLS, YYNGEE. Here the CDR3 reads CASSVGAGKNTGELFF. The CDR3 DNA sequence: TGTGCCAGCAGCGTAGGTGCGGGGAAGAACACCGGGGAGCTGTTTTTT. Looking up the rest from reference TRBV9 and TRBJ2-2 gives the full variable domain: DSGVTQTPKHLITATGQRVTLRCSPRSGDLSVYWYQQSLDQGLQFLIQYYNGEERAKGNILERFSAQQFPDLHSELNLSSLELGDSALYFCASSVGAGKNTGELFFGEGSRLTVL.

The sample holds one count of this clone. The gene calls are TRBV19 and TRBJ1-5; D is ambiguous. Germline V gene data show CDR1 as LNHDA and CDR2 as SQIVND (reference sequence). This CDR3 is built from 16 residues. Trimming stripped 4 bases from V and 2 bases from J, with 15 bases between. CDR3 in amino acids: CASSRIRPGGNQPQHF. Here the CDR3 DNA reads TGTGCCAGTAGTAGGATTCGGCCCGGGGGCAATCAGCCCCAGCATTTT.

This clone was seen only once. The chain has TRBV7-9 and TRBJ1-4; 7 bases line up with TRBD1. This CDR3 has 15 amino acids. Germline V gives CDR1 SEHNR, CDR2 FQNEAQ (reference sequence). The junction had 5 bases not matched to a gene; V was cut back by 5 bases and J by 2 bases. CDR3 residues: CASSPRGGTNEKLFF. The CDR3 DNA follows: TGTGCCAGCAGCCCCAGGGGGGGGACTAATGAAAAACTGTTTTTT. The variable domain in full, completed from reference TRBV7-9 and TRBJ1-4, reads DTGVSQNPRHKITKRGQNVTFRCDPISEHNRLYWYRQTLGQGPEFLTYFQNEAQLEKSRLLSDRFSAERPKGSFSTLEIQRTEQGDSAMYLCASSPRGGTNEKLFFGSGTQLSVL.

The rearrangement links TRBV10-3 to TRBJ2-7; TRBD1 aligns across 12 bases. This CDR3 contains 14 residues. The V and J ends lost 6 bases and 5 bases, in that order; junction bases with no gene match: 5. Germline CDR1 and CDR2: ENHRY and SYGVKD. This CDR3 is CAIRGQGAFDEQYF. The CDR3 DNA is TGTGCCATCAGGGGACAGGGGGCCTTCGACGAGCAGTACTTC.

The chain employs TRBV6-6 and TRBJ1-5; 8 bases are a match to TRBD1. V was clipped by 5 bases and J by 7 bases; unmatched bases: 7. The length of the CDR3 is 14 residues. The germline V gene has CDR1 MNHNY and CDR2 SVGAGI (reference sequence). The CDR3, as DNA: TGTGCCAGCAGTCAGGACAGGGAAGAACAGCCCCAGCATTTT. This codes for CASSQDREEQPQHF.

This chain links TRBV28 with TRBJ1-1; the D gene is possibly TRBD1 (5 bases). CDR1 and CDR2 from the germline V gene are MDHEN and SYDVKM. This CDR3 region has 13 residues. Trimming stripped 5 bases from V and 0 bases from J, with 7 bases between. CDR3 amino acids: CASSRGMNTEAFF. CDR3 DNA: TGTGCCAGCAGTAGGGGTATGAACACTGAAGCTTTCTTT.

V usage is TRBV5-6 and J usage is TRBJ1-5; D ambiguous. The CDR3 totals 15 residues. Germline values: CDR1 SGHDT, CDR2 YYEEEE. Trimming left V 4 bases short and J 0 bases short, with 11 bases between. The CDR3 reads CASSLSTVSNQPQHF. CDR3 DNA: TGTGCCAGCAGCCTCTCCACAGTTAGCAATCAGCCCCAGCATTTT.

The chain couples TRBV28 to TRBJ1-5; 11 nucleotides agree with TRBD1. The CDR3 loop spans 14 amino acids. V shed 10 bases and J 6 bases; nucleotides not matched to a gene: 8. Germline values: CDR1 MDHEN, CDR2 SYDVKM. The CDR3 region is CATGQGGNAQPQHF. The CDR3 coding sequence is TGTGCCACGGGACAGGGGGGAAACGCTCAGCCCCAGCATTTT.

V gene TRBV5-1 combines with J gene TRBJ2-7; the match to TRBD1 covers 8 bases. There are 15 residues in the CDR3. Germline V gene lookup returns CDR1 SGHRS and CDR2 YFSETQ. Trimming cost V 5 bases and J 2 bases; bases outside gene matches: 9. The CDR3 protein is CASSSTGTGAYEQYF. CDR3 nucleotides: TGCGCCAGCAGTTCAACCGGGACAGGAGCCTACGAGCAGTACTTC.

The J gene is TRBJ1-2, the V gene TRBV5-1, with TRBD1 identical over 8 bases. CDR1 is SGHRS, CDR2 YFSETQ, per germline. V lost 2 bases to trimming and J lost 7 bases; unmatched junction nucleotides: 7. The CDR3 covers 14 residues. The CDR3 here is CASSLGQGDFGYTF. Written as DNA, the CDR3 is TGCGCCAGCAGCTTAGGACAGGGAGATTTTGGCTACACCTTC.

The V gene is TRBV9, the J gene TRBJ2-2; 7 bases agree with TRBD2. This CDR3 contains 15 residues. Germline CDR1 is SGDLS and CDR2 is YYNGEE. Trimming took 0 bases from V and 7 from J; bases not matched to a gene: 6. The CDR3 spells CASSVATSVGGELFF. CDR3 sequence (DNA): TGTGCCAGCAGCGTAGCTACTAGCGTGGGCGGGGAGCTGTTTTTT.

The gene calls are TRBV5-4 and TRBJ2-3; 8 bases line up with TRBD2. The CDR3 runs to 13 residues. The V gene end was trimmed by 2 bases and the J gene end by 6 bases; junction bases not matched to a gene: 2. Germline CDR1 and CDR2: SGHNT and YYREEE (reference sequence). Written as DNA, the CDR3 is TGTGCCAGCAGCTTATTAGCGGGGGATACGCAGTATTTT. It specifies CASSLLAGDTQYF.

This rearrangement joins TRBV27 to TRBJ2-3, with TRBD2 matching over 7 bases. The CDR3 consists of 16 residues. Germline assignment: CDR1 MNHEY and CDR2 SMNVEV (reference sequence). V was pared by 5 bases and J by 0 bases, with 8 bases of the junction left unmatched. The CDR3 loop reads CASSGQGLSSTDTQYF. Here the CDR3 DNA reads TGTGCCAGCAGTGGCCAGGGACTATCTAGCACAGATACGCAGTATTTT.

The gene calls are TRBV5-1 and TRBJ2-5; D is unresolved. The CDR3 length is 12 residues. Germline CDR1 is SGHRS and CDR2 is YFSETQ. V was cut by 4 bases and J by 3 bases, with 7 bases left in between. The CDR3 here is CASSQSEETQYF. For the CDR3, the DNA is TGCGCCAGCAGCCAGAGTGAAGAGACCCAGTACTTC.

Comment on this clone: Other DNA sequences in the same sample also yield this CDR3. The V and J genes are TRBV27 and TRBJ1-5; D unresolved. This CDR3 has 13 amino acids. The germline CDR1 and CDR2 sequences are MNHEY and SMNVEV (reference sequence). V dropped 6 bases and J dropped 4 bases, with 10 bases sitting between them. CDR3 coding DNA: TGTGCCAGCAGCCCTCCGGGAAATCAGCCCCAGCATTTT. Its translation: CASSPPGNQPQHF.

This chain uses TRBV9 with TRBJ1-3, with 8 bases aligning to TRBD1. V dropped 0 bases and J dropped 2; count of bases not matched to a gene: 10. The CDR3 sequence is 18 residues long. Germline loops: CDR1 SGDLS, CDR2 YYNGEE. CDR3 in amino acids: CASSVGSEAGGAGNTIYF. CDR3 bases: TGTGCCAGCAGCGTAGGGAGCGAGGCAGGGGGCGCTGGAAACACCATATATTTT.